Listed below are T cell receptor beta chains from one sample, sequenced in a study of Ad26.COV2.S vaccination and SARS-CoV-2 variants. The data were produced by immunoSEQ multiplex PCR, yet TCRdb's version contains in-frame clones alone and is incomplete. This table holds more than 300,000 clones, more than 70% found once. This sample comprised peripheral blood, obtained in a trial of Ad26.COV2.S vaccine versus placebo. These receptors were collected from a person aged 18-60 years who received the Ad26.COV2.S COVID-19 vaccine or a placebo. Both conserved end residues are part of each CDR3. A D gene is named only where the DNA matches it firmly. Clone size, where shown, is once, few, many, or a class for clones that have expanded.

clone size,V gene,D gene,J gene,CDR3 DNA,CDR3 protein
-,TRBV7-9,-,TRBJ2-7,TGTGCCAGCAGCCCGGGGGTCATACCGCCCCGATTC,CASSPGVIPPRF
-,TRBV2,-,TRBJ1-5,TGTGCCAGCAGCGGGCCAGTAAATCAGCCCCAGCATTTT,CASSGPVNQPQHF
few,TRBV6-2/TRBV6-3,-,TRBJ1-6,TGTGCCAGCACCCCTCGGTCGATTGCAAGTGGACCCCTCCACTTT,CASTPRSIASGPLHF
-,TRBV7-2,TRBD1,TRBJ1-1,TGTGCCAGCAGCTCAGGTACAGGGGACACTGAAGCTTTCTTT,CASSSGTGDTEAFF
few,TRBV6-5,-,TRBJ2-2,TGTGCCAGCGTTATTCGGACGAACACCGGGGAGCTGTTTTTT,CASVIRTNTGELFF
-,TRBV27,TRBD1,TRBJ1-4,TGTGCCAGCAGTTCACAGGGGCGGGCTAATGAAAAACTGTTTTTT,CASSSQGRANEKLFF
-,TRBV6-2/TRBV6-3,-,TRBJ2-6,TGTGCCAGCAGTTACTCGGGATCTGGGGCCAACGTCCTGACTTTC,CASSYSGSGANVLTF
-,TRBV6-5,-,TRBJ1-2,TGTGCCAGCATAATTTCCGACAGGCCGTATGGCTACACCTTC,CASIISDRPYGYTF
-,TRBV3-1/TRBV3-2,-,TRBJ2-2,TGTGCCAGCAGCCAGTACGCGGCCACCGGGGAGCTGTTTTTT,CASSQYAATGELFF
-,TRBV19,-,TRBJ1-2,TGTGCCAGTAGTATCCGACAGAACTATGGCTACACCTTC,CASSIRQNYGYTF
-,TRBV7-6,-,TRBJ2-1,TGTGCCAGCAGCTTGAGCAGGGCGGGTTACAATGAGCAGTTCTTC,CASSLSRAGYNEQFF
-,TRBV3-1/TRBV3-2,TRBD1,TRBJ1-2,TGTGCCAGCAGCCGCCAGGACAGGGAGTACTATGGCTACACCTTC,CASSRQDREYYGYTF
-,TRBV5-1,-,TRBJ2-3,TGCGCCAGCAGCTCCCGGGTGAGCACAGATACGCAGTATTTT,CASSSRVSTDTQYF
-,TRBV5-1,-,TRBJ2-5,TGCGCCAGCAGCTCCAACCTCATTAGGCAAGAGACCCAGTACTTC,CASSSNLIRQETQYF
-,TRBV6-5,-,TRBJ1-5,TGTGCCAGCAGTTACTCGTGGCAGGGTAATCAGCCCCAGCATTTT,CASSYSWQGNQPQHF
once,TRBV5-1,TRBD1,TRBJ1-6,TGCGCCAGCAGCTTGGGTTCGACAGGGGAGGCCCTCCACTTT,CASSLGSTGEALHF
-,TRBV6-1,-,TRBJ2-2,TGTGCCAGCAGTGAAGAGGGCGAGGTGAACACCGGGGAGCTGTTTTTT,CASSEEGEVNTGELFF
-,TRBV7-9,-,TRBJ1-2,TGTGCCAGCAGCTTAGCGTTGGGTCGGGGCTACACCTTC,CASSLALGRGYTF
-,TRBV19,-,TRBJ1-2,TGTGCCAGTAGTGTCCACGGACGGAGCTATGGCTACACCTTC,CASSVHGRSYGYTF
-,TRBV30,-,TRBJ1-6,TGTGCCTGGAGGGGACCCGATAATTCACCCCTCCACTTT,CAWRGPDNSPLHF
few,TRBV19,TRBD1,TRBJ2-5,TGTGCCAGTAGAGCCGGGACAGGGGGCAAAGAGACCCAGTACTTC,CASRAGTGGKETQYF
-,TRBV2,-,TRBJ1-4,TGTGCCAGCAGGGGAGGGACTAGTGGTGAAAAACTGTTTTTT,CASRGGTSGEKLFF
-,TRBV15,-,TRBJ1-5,TGTGCCACCAGCAGAGGCAGGGCGATTGGCAATCAGCCCCAGCATTTT,CATSRGRAIGNQPQHF
-,TRBV6-5,TRBD1,TRBJ1-2,TGTGCCAGCAGTTACACTCAGGGGGGTGGCTACACCTTC,CASSYTQGGGYTF
-,TRBV12-3/TRBV12-4,-,TRBJ1-1,TGTGCCAGCAGTTCCTTTGACGGGCATGAAGCTTTCTTT,CASSSFDGHEAFF
once,TRBV5-4,TRBD2,TRBJ2-5,TGTGCCAGCAACGTCGGACTAGCGGGGGAGAGACAAGAGACCCAGTACTTC,CASNVGLAGERQETQYF